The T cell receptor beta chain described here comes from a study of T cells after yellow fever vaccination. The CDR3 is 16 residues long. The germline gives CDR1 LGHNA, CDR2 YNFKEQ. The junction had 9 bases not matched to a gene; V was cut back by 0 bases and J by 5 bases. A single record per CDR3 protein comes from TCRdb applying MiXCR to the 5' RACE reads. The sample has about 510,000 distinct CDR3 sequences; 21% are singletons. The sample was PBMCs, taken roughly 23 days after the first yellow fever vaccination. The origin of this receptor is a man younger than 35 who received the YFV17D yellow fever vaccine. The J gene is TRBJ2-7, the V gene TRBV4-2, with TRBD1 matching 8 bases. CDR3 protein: CASSQDWTGSVDEQYV. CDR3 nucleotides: TGTGCCAGCAGCCAAGATTGGACAGGGTCCGTTGACGAGCAGTACGTC.